The T cell receptor beta chain described here comes from a study of B cell selection in AIRE deficiency. Conventional CD4 T cells were sorted as CD4+CD127+ cells. General study points: Healthy Tconv contained around two fifths of shared healthy Treg sequences; only TCRbeta sequenced. Shared Treg sequences had shorter CDR3s, biased toward rearrangements with few non-templated insertions. About a third of healthy-donor shared Treg TCRbeta sequences appeared in patient Tconv cells.

This clone has only one observation. Antigen specificity is unknown. The CDR3 covers 15 residues. Trimming took 5 bases from V and 0 from J, leaving 14 bases between them. Germline CDR1 SGHAT, CDR2 FQDESV (reference sequence). In the original processing: Conventional T cell pools: about 99,000 distinct patient, some 150,000 donor TCRbeta sequences. Repertoires were generated with immunoSEQ multiplex PCR, while TCRdb's copy carries only in-frame clones and drops some. V, J and clone size are those of that table, while D and trimming were read from the DNA. The sample holds tens of thousands of clones, 90% to 98% seen once.

The chain couples TRBV11-1 to TRBJ2-7; D perhaps matches TRBD2 (6 bases). This clonotype was sampled from a human donor in good health. The sequencing input was CD4+CD127+ conventional T cells sorted from PBMCs. The CDR3 region has the DNA TGTGCCAGCAGCGGGGGAGGCAGAAGCTCCTACGAGCAGTACTTC. The encoded protein is CASSGGGRSSYEQYF.